The 29 T cell receptor beta chains below come from one sample, sequenced in a study of kidney transplant recipient with SARS-CoV-2 infection. A single record per CDR3 protein comes from TCRdb applying MiXCR to the reads. The table lists 200,000 to 300,000 distinct CDR3 sequences, 25% to 30% of them singletons. Sequencing used a blood sample, obtained at baseline and between days 110 and 120 from a kidney transplant recipient. The receptor source for this set is a male patient aged 30 to 39 who had COVID-19 and was a kidney transplant recipient. Among the T cells, some may be from the graft donor.

A few counts support this clonotype. A much larger clone is a single base away; this may be a read error. V is TRBV12-5 and J is TRBJ1-2; no clear D gene. Per germline, CDR1 LGHNT and CDR2 FRNRAP. The CDR3 extends over 17 amino acids. V was cut by 5 bases and J by 4 bases, with 23 bases left in between. CDR3 sequence reads: CASGQANLRGKTYGYTF. As DNA, the CDR3 is TGTGCTAGTGGTCAAGCGAATTTGCGGGGAAAGACCTATGGCTACACCTTC.

This clonotype was counted ten times or more. J is TRBJ2-3 and V is TRBV5-1; TRBD2 agrees at 8 bases. Losses at the gene ends were 7 bases for V and 1 base for J; bases not matched to a gene: 8. The CDR3 spans 15 residues. Germline V gene lookup returns CDR1 SGHRS and CDR2 YFSETQ. The CDR3 reads CASAGGRGGTDTQYF. In DNA form, the CDR3 reads TGCGCCAGCGCCGGAGGGCGGGGGGGCACAGATACGCAGTATTTT.

This clonotype was detected many times. V gene TRBV2 combines with J gene TRBJ1-2; possible D gene TRBD1, 6 bases. Trimming took off 5 bases at V and 6 bases at J, with 13 bases between the two ends. CDR1 is SNHLY and CDR2 is FYNNEI in the germline V gene. There are 13 residues in the CDR3. The CDR3 loop is CASSTGSADGYTF. CDR3 nucleotide sequence: TGTGCCAGCAGTACAGGGAGCGCTGATGGCTACACCTTC.

With regard to this clonotype: A much larger clone sits a single nucleotide away, making a read error possible. The J gene is TRBJ1-2, the V gene TRBV19, with a weak D call TRBD1 (5 bases). CDR1 and CDR2 (germline): LNHDA, SQIVND (reference sequence). The CDR3 has 17 residues. The CDR3 loop is CASSTCWTNRKTYGCTF. CDR3 bases: TGTGCCAGTAGTACCTGCTGGACAAATCGAAAGACCTATGGCTGCACCTTC.

Notes on this clonotype: A clone one base away is much larger, so this may be a read error. The CDR3 DNA reads as TGTGCCACCAGTTCTCGTTGTAGTACCAGAAAGACCTATGGCTACACCTTC. Amino acids: CATSSRCSTRKTYGYTF. V and J are TRBV24-1 and TRBJ1-2; no definite D call. Between the trimmed V and J ends, which lost 6 bases and 4 bases, there was a span of 23 bases. This CDR3 has 17 amino acids. Germline V gene sequence: CDR1 KGHDR, CDR2 SFDVKD.

In this sample, this clonotype turned up a few times. The chain has TRBV6-6 and TRBJ2-1, with no clear D. The CDR3 length is 15 residues. V gave up 2 bases and J gave up 6 bases, with 14 bases separating them. Germline V gene data show CDR1 as MNHNY and CDR2 as SVGAGI (reference sequence). The CDR3 DNA sequence: TGTGCCAGCAGTTACGATCCCCAACGGTTCAATGAGCAGTTCTTC. It translates to CASSYDPQRFNEQFF.

Comment on this clonotype: Germline and junction disagree at one end, which may indicate a read error. V is TRBV10-1 and J is TRBJ1-2, with D uncertain. The CDR3 is 17 residues long. In germline, CDR1 is WNHNN, CDR2 SYGVQD (reference sequence). CDR3 coding DNA: TGCGCCAGCAGTGTACGGCAAAGATCGCGAAAGACCTATGGCTACGCCTTC. Its protein product is CASSVRQRSRKTYGYAF.

As to this clonotype: A read error may explain this, as a much larger clone is one base away. The chain uses TRBV13 and TRBJ2-7, with D maybe TRBD1 (5 bases). This CDR3 contains 13 residues. V lost 6 bases to trimming and J lost 2 bases, with 11 bases between them. Germline lookup yields CDR1 PRHDT and CDR2 FYEKMQ (reference sequence). The DNA of the CDR3 is TGTGCCAGCAGAGGGGCCCCTGCCTACGAGCAGTACTTC. This sequence encodes CASRGAPAYEQYF.

This clonotype was seen repeatedly, ten times or more. The chain combines TRBV11-3 with TRBJ1-6; D call uncertain. CDR1 and CDR2 from the germline V gene are SGHNT and YENEEA. This CDR3 region has 12 residues. Between the trimmed V and J ends, which lost 2 bases and 8 bases, there was a span of 4 bases. The chain's CDR3 is CASSLLDSPLHF. CDR3 bases: TGTGCCAGCAGCTTACTGGATTCACCCCTCCACTTT. The variable domain in full, completed from reference TRBV11-3 and TRBJ1-6, reads EAGVVQSPRYKIIEKKQPVAFWCNPISGHNTLYWYLQNLGQGPELLIRYENEEAVDDSQLPKDRFSAERLKGVDSTLKIQPAELGDSAVYLCASSLLDSPLHFGNGTRLTVT.

Many counts were recorded for this clonotype. The chain recombines TRBV6-2 or TRBV6-3 with TRBJ1-2, with D hard to call. The germline V gene has CDR1 MNHEY and CDR2 SVGEGT. CDR3 length: 17 amino acids. Trimming removed 5 bases from V and 4 bases from J, with 23 bases in between. The CDR3, as DNA: TGTGCCAGCAGTGTAAAAGTCTGCATCGGAAAGACCTATGGCTACACCTTC. Translated, it gives CASSVKVCIGKTYGYTF.

This clonotype was detected ten times or more. The chain uses TRBV11-2 and TRBJ1-2; D is uncertain. V was clipped by 5 bases and J by 4 bases, with 23 bases between them. There are 17 residues in the CDR3. Germline CDR1 reads SGHAT; CDR2 reads FQNNGV. The CDR3 spells CASSHCGTSRKTYGYTF. DNA for the CDR3: TGTGCCAGCAGCCATTGTGGAACAAGCAGAAAGACCTATGGCTACACCTTC.

This clonotype was picked up many times. The chain joins TRBV12-3 or TRBV12-4 to TRBJ1-4; 11 nucleotides agree with TRBD1. This CDR3 comprises 16 residues. J lost 7 bases, V lost 6 bases, and 10 bases had no gene match. The CDR3 reads CASREFMGTGGEKLFF. CDR3 coding DNA: TGTGCCAGCAGAGAATTCATGGGGACAGGGGGTGAAAAACTGTTTTTT.

As concerns this clonotype: The junction departs from the called germline gene at one end, perhaps through a read error. The genes are TRBV3-1 and TRBJ2-2; tentative D call: TRBD2 (6 bases). The germline CDR1 and CDR2 sequences are LGHDT and YNNKEL (reference sequence). CDR3 length equals 18 residues. The CDR3: CASSSLGPISGLTGGLFF. The CDR3 bases are TGTGCCAGCAGCTCACTTGGTCCCATTTCAGGCTTGACCGGGGGGCTGTTTTTT.

At least ten counts were recorded for this clonotype. V and J are TRBV7-8 and TRBJ2-1; D may match TRBD1 or TRBD2 (5 bases each). CDR3 size: 16 residues. Trimming took 5 bases from V and 2 from J, leaving 16 bases between them. Germline V CDR1 and CDR2: SGHVS, FQNEAQ. In nucleotides, the CDR3 is TGTGCCAGCAGCCCAGTCGGGACGGTTACCTACAATGAGCAGTTCTTC. Its translation is CASSPVGTVTYNEQFF.

Turning to this clonotype: A much larger clone is a single base away; this may be a read error. The chain employs TRBV20-1 and TRBJ1-2; D ambiguous. V dropped 5 bases and J dropped 4 bases, with 23 bases sitting between them. This CDR3 is 16 amino acids long. Germline CDR1 DFQATT, CDR2 SNEGSKA (reference sequence). CDR3 DNA sequence: TGCAGTGCTGATTTGGAGCTGTTTCGAAGGACCTATGGCTACACCTTC. It codes for CSADLELFRRTYGYTF.

This clonotype was seen at least ten times. V is TRBV6-2 or TRBV6-3 and J is TRBJ1-2; the D is unclear. CDR1 is MNHEY, CDR2 SVGEGT, per germline. CDR3 size: 15 residues. Trimming stripped 6 bases from V and 2 bases from J, with 16 bases between. CDR3 DNA sequence: TGTGCCAGCAGCTCCGCGTCACGACGGAACTATGGCTACACCTTC. The encoded protein is CASSSASRRNYGYTF.

The sample holds many counts of this clonotype. The rearrangement uses TRBV7-9 and TRBJ2-7; D is perhaps TRBD1 (6 bases). The CDR3 loop spans 14 amino acids. The germline CDR1 and CDR2 sequences are SEHNR and FQNEAQ (reference sequence). V lost 0 bases to trimming and J lost 5 bases, with 11 bases between them. The CDR3 DNA is TGTGCCAGCAGCTTAGCACAGGGCTTGAACGAGCAGTACTTC. Protein: CASSLAQGLNEQYF.

This chain uses TRBV10-3 with TRBJ1-1; 9 positions match TRBD1. Germline trimming cut 3 bases from V and 7 bases from J; bases unmatched to any gene: 3. Germline loops: CDR1 ENHRY, CDR2 SYGVKD. CDR3 size: 13 residues. The CDR3 coding sequence is TGTGCCATCAGTGATGGACAGGGGAGTGAAGCTTTCTTT. It yields the protein CAISDGQGSEAFF.

In this sample, this clonotype turned up many times. The chain is built from TRBV20-1 and TRBJ1-5, with D uncertain. The CDR3 has 13 amino acids. Trimming cost V 5 bases and J 6 bases, with 14 bases left between them. In germline, CDR1 is DFQATT, CDR2 SNEGSKA (reference sequence). The CDR3 here is CSAHRGGVQPQHF. CDR3 coding DNA: TGCAGTGCTCACCGGGGTGGGGTTCAGCCCCAGCATTTT.

This clonotype was seen ten or more times. The CDR3 here is CASSACQELGKTYGYTF. CDR3 in DNA: TGTGCCAGCAGTGCATGTCAAGAACTGGGAAAGACCTATGGCTACACCTTC. The V call is TRBV25-1, the J call TRBJ1-2; D unresolved. Trimming took off 4 bases at V and 4 bases at J, with 22 bases between the two ends. Germline CDR1 and CDR2: MGHDK and SYGVNS. The CDR3 length is 17 residues.

This clonotype showed up just a few times. This chain uses TRBV11-2 with TRBJ2-3; D unclear. V lost 0 bases and J 8 bases, leaving 9 bases between the germline ends. CDR1 is SGHAT, CDR2 FQNNGV, per germline. The CDR3 is 13 amino acids. CDR3 coding DNA: TGTGCCAGCAGCTTAGATGGTATGGCTACGCAGTATTTT. It yields the protein CASSLDGMATQYF.

Remarks on this clonotype: Possible read error: a much larger clone is one base away. The V gene is TRBV3-1, the J gene TRBJ1-5; a weak D match, TRBD1 (6 bases). The V gene's germline CDR1 is LGHDT and CDR2 YNNKEL (reference sequence). The V gene lost 4 bases and the J gene lost 4 bases, with 14 bases spanning the gap. This CDR3 is 15 amino acids long. The DNA of the CDR3 is TGTGCCAGCAGCCGAGACGCAAGGGGGAATCAGCCCCAGCATTTT. Amino acids: CASSRDARGNQPQHF.

At least ten counts were recorded for this clonotype. The chain is built from TRBV14 and TRBJ1-1; possibly TRBD1 for D (5 bases). Germline loops: CDR1 SGHDN, CDR2 FVKESK. This CDR3 contains 14 residues. V dropped 4 bases and J dropped 11 bases, with 20 bases sitting between them. This CDR3 reads CASSRNAGKSGAFF. The CDR3 DNA is TGTGCCAGCAGCCGCAACGCAGGGAAGTCGGGGGCTTTCTTT.

Comments on this clonotype: Being one base from a much bigger clone, this may be a read error. CDR3 loop: CASSYAGTTSYGYTF. CDR3 in DNA: TGTGCCAGCAGTTACGCGGGGACCACTAGCTATGGCTACACCTTC. V and J are TRBV6-5 and TRBJ1-2; the D gene is possibly TRBD1 (5 bases). Per germline, CDR1 MNHEY and CDR2 SVGAGI. The CDR3 is made up of 15 amino acids. The ends were cut back, 2 bases at V and 4 bases at J, with 14 bases in the middle.

This clonotype occurred many times. The chain carries TRBV7-6 and TRBJ1-2; D ambiguous. CDR3 length: 17 amino acids. V was clipped by 5 bases and J by 4 bases, with 23 bases between them. Looked up from germline, CDR1 is SGHVS and CDR2 is FNYEAQ. The chain's CDR3 is CASSPVRESRKTYGYTF. The CDR3 DNA reads as TGTGCCAGCAGCCCAGTCCGTGAATCTCGAAAGACCTATGGCTACACCTTC.

The table lists this clonotype with many counts. This chain connects TRBV20-1 to TRBJ1-5; D ambiguous. Germline loops: CDR1 DFQATT, CDR2 SNEGSKA (reference sequence). This CDR3 region has 13 residues. V lost 1 base and J 7 bases, leaving 11 bases between the germline ends. DNA of the CDR3: TGCAGTGCTAGAGTACCCTCGCAGCAGCCCCAGCATTTT. Its protein product is CSARVPSQQPQHF.

Notes on this clonotype: Possible read error: a much larger clone is one base away. This chain links TRBV18 with TRBJ1-1; no clear D gene. Gene TRBJ1-6 matches the end of the DNA better, so the J call may be wrong. Germline V lookup: CDR1 KGHSH, CDR2 LQKENI. This CDR3 contains 13 residues. The CDR3 sequence is CAGSPRSDSPLHF. In DNA, the CDR3 is TGTGCCGGCTCACCACGTAGCGATTCACCCCTCCACTTT.

About this clonotype: It is likely a read error: a sequence one base away is far more abundant. The chain's CDR3 is CASSPETSQSIQHF. As DNA, the CDR3 is TGTGCCAGCTCACCAGAGACTAGCCAAAGCATTCAGCACTTC. The chain recombines TRBV18 with TRBJ2-1, with 7 bases identical to TRBD2. The CDR3 is made up of 14 amino acids. The germline CDR1 and CDR2 sequences are KGHSH and LQKENI.

In its sample, this clonotype was seen many times. The chain employs TRBV27 and TRBJ1-1; no firm D call. This CDR3 is built from 14 residues. Trimming shortened V by 3 bases and J by 5 bases, and 13 bases separated the two germline ends. Germline V gene sequence: CDR1 MNHEY, CDR2 SMNVEV (reference sequence). The CDR3 DNA is TGTGCCAGCAGTTTTTGGTTCCGACAAACTGAAGCTTTCTTT. Translation: CASSFWFRQTEAFF.